The 18 T cell receptor beta chains listed next were all sequenced from one sample in a study of T cell changes during pregnancy in multiple sclerosis. Sequencing was performed with immunoSEQ multiplex PCR; in TCRdb, only in-frame clones are kept and a portion is missing. This sample carries around 100,000 clones, around nine tenths of them seen once, and the ten largest clones take around 1.2%. Source: peripheral blood, taken in the second trimester of pregnancy. Receptor source: a female donor with multiple sclerosis, enrolled in a pregnancy study.

The chain joins TRBV7-2 to TRBJ2-5; D perhaps matches TRBD1 (5 bases). The germline V gene has CDR1 SGHTA and CDR2 FQGNSA. V dropped 5 bases and J dropped 5 bases, with 12 bases sitting between them. This CDR3 spans 13 amino acids. Here the CDR3 DNA reads TGTGCCAGCAGCCCCCCGGCAGGGGAGACCCAGTACTTC. This translates into CASSPPAGETQYF.

This chain joins TRBV5-1 and TRBJ2-7; D gene ambiguous. The CDR3 totals 15 residues. Germline assignment: CDR1 SGHRS and CDR2 YFSETQ. V was cut by 1 base and J by 0 bases, with 11 bases left in between. CDR3 amino acids: CASSLRVGSSYEQYF. In DNA form, the CDR3 reads TGCGCCAGCAGCTTGCGGGTCGGCAGCTCCTACGAGCAGTACTTC.

The chain links TRBV2 to TRBJ2-5; TRBD2 is a possible D gene (6 bases). This CDR3 has 14 amino acids. Per germline, CDR1 SNHLY and CDR2 FYNNEI. V shed 8 bases and J shed 2 bases, with 15 bases lying between them. The CDR3 nucleotides are TGTGCCAGCCACTTGTTGCGGGGACAAGAGACCCAGTACTTC. It specifies CASHLLRGQETQYF.

The chain is built from TRBV5-4 and TRBJ2-5, with a tentative D call TRBD1 (6 bases). CDR3 length: 14 amino acids. Germline values: CDR1 SGHNT, CDR2 YYREEE (reference sequence). Trimming took off 3 bases at V and 5 bases at J, with 14 bases between the two ends. The CDR3 reads CASSSQGLGETQYF. Written as DNA, the CDR3 is TGTGCCAGCAGCTCACAGGGTCTCGGGGAGACCCAGTACTTC.

The V gene is TRBV7-9, the J gene TRBJ2-2, with 14 bases that match TRBD2. J lost 6 bases, V lost 0 bases, and 3 bases had no gene match. Germline CDR1 is SEHNR and CDR2 is FQNEAQ (reference sequence). This CDR3 spans 17 amino acids. CDR3 sequence (DNA): TGTGCCAGCAGCTTAGCGGGACTAGCGGGAGTCCCCGGGGAGCTGTTTTTT. The encoded protein is CASSLAGLAGVPGELFF.

The chain uses TRBV5-1 and TRBJ1-3; TRBD1 is a possible D gene (6 bases). Per the germline V gene, CDR1 is SGHRS and CDR2 is YFSETQ. The V end lost 2 bases, the J end lost 2 bases, and 8 bases lay between the germline ends. CDR3 size: 14 residues. CDR3 protein: CASSFRGPGNTIYF. The CDR3 DNA follows: TGCGCCAGCAGCTTCAGGGGACCTGGAAACACCATATATTTT.

This rearrangement joins TRBV5-1 to TRBJ1-5; D is undetermined. Trimming stripped 1 base from V and 9 bases from J, with 14 bases between. This CDR3 region has 14 residues. Germline loops: CDR1 SGHRS, CDR2 YFSETQ. The CDR3 here is CASSLNNGRRPQHF. In DNA form, the CDR3 reads TGCGCCAGCAGCTTGAATAACGGGAGGCGGCCCCAGCATTTT.

The J gene is TRBJ2-2, the V gene TRBV19; tentatively, D is TRBD2 (5 bases). CDR3 length: 16 amino acids. Looked up from germline, CDR1 is LNHDA and CDR2 is SQIVND (reference sequence). V lost 3 bases, J lost 3 bases, and 14 bases lay in between. The CDR3 loop reads CASSIFRGTDTGELFF. For the CDR3, the DNA is TGTGCCAGTAGTATTTTCCGGGGAACAGACACCGGGGAGCTGTTTTTT. The whole variable domain, remainder taken from reference TRBV19 and TRBJ2-2, is DGGITQSPKYLFRKEGQNVTLSCEQNLNHDAMYWYRQDPGQGLRLIYYSQIVNDFQKGDIAEGYSVSREKKESFPLTVTSAQKNPTAFYLCASSIFRGTDTGELFFGEGSRLTVL.

The chain couples TRBV30 to TRBJ1-5; TRBD1 matches 9 bases. The CDR3 has 17 residues. The germline V gene encodes CDR1 GTSNPN and CDR2 SVGIG (reference sequence). V dropped 0 bases and J dropped 9; count of bases not matched to a gene: 15. CDR3 loop: CAWSVLGTGPPLGPQHF. The DNA for the CDR3 is TGTGCCTGGAGTGTACTAGGGACAGGGCCTCCGCTTGGGCCCCAGCATTTT.

The CDR3 DNA is TGCGCCAGCAGCTTGGATGTGGCAGGCGAGCAGTTCTTC. This sequence encodes CASSLDVAGEQFF. The chain joins TRBV5-1 to TRBJ2-1; D unresolved. Per the germline V gene, CDR1 is SGHRS and CDR2 is YFSETQ. The V gene lost 0 bases and the J gene lost 10 bases, with 11 bases spanning the gap. The CDR3 is 13 amino acids.

The chain links TRBV6-1 to TRBJ1-5; D not resolved. CDR3 length: 13 amino acids. Trimming cost V 1 base and J 6 bases, with 7 bases left between them. Germline V gene data show CDR1 as MNHNS and CDR2 as SASEGT. The CDR3 region has the DNA TGTGCCAGCAGTGAAGGTTGGGCTCAGCCCCAGCATTTT. It codes for CASSEGWAQPQHF.

This clone was seen just once. The V and J genes are TRBV5-4 and TRBJ2-1; 8 bases line up with TRBD1. Per germline, CDR1 SGHNT and CDR2 YYREEE (reference sequence). V was clipped by 4 bases and J by 0 bases; unmatched bases: 3. The CDR3 runs 15 residues. The CDR3, as DNA: TGTGCCAGCAGCCCAGGGACAGGCTCCTACAATGAGCAGTTCTTC. As protein: CASSPGTGSYNEQFF.

The gene calls are TRBV6-5 and TRBJ1-3, with 10 bases lining up with TRBD1. Germline V gene sequence: CDR1 MNHEY, CDR2 SVGAGI. Trimming removed 4 bases from V and 3 bases from J; junction bases left unmatched: 6. The CDR3 loop spans 16 amino acids. The CDR3 here is CASSSGGQGDGNTIYF. CDR3 bases: TGTGCCAGCAGTTCCGGCGGACAGGGGGATGGAAACACCATATATTTT.

The chain combines TRBV5-1 with TRBJ2-7, with 9 bases that match TRBD1. Germline assignment: CDR1 SGHRS and CDR2 YFSETQ. V lost 4 bases and J lost 11; bases outside the gene matches: 13. The CDR3 consists of 14 residues. The chain's CDR3 is CASSPGSRRDREYF. The CDR3, as DNA: TGCGCCAGCAGCCCGGGGTCACGCAGGGACAGGGAGTACTTC.

The chain combines TRBV18 with TRBJ2-1; TRBD2 matches 7 bases. The CDR3 runs to 13 residues. V lost 8 bases to trimming and J lost 7 bases; unmatched junction nucleotides: 8. Germline V lookup: CDR1 KGHSH, CDR2 LQKENI. The DNA of the CDR3 is TGTGCCAGCCTGGAGCGGGGTTTGAATGAGCAGTTCTTC. Amino acids: CASLERGLNEQFF. Combining the CDR3 with reference TRBV18 and TRBJ2-1 gives the whole variable domain NAGVMQNPRHLVRRRGQEARLRCSPMKGHSHVYWYRQLPEEGLKFMVYLQKENIIDESGMPKERFSAEFPKEGPSILRIQQVVRGDSAAYFCASLERGLNEQFFGPGTRLTVL.

J is TRBJ2-5 and V is TRBV10-3, with 7 nucleotides matching TRBD2. V shed 8 bases and J 5 bases; nucleotides not matched to a gene: 8. CDR1 and CDR2 (germline): ENHRY, SYGVKD. This CDR3 is built from 13 residues. CDR3 sequence (DNA): TGTGCCATCGGTGCGGGAGTGGGGGAGACCCAGTACTTC. It yields the protein CAIGAGVGETQYF.

V and J are TRBV19 and TRBJ1-1; 8 nucleotides align to TRBD1. Per germline, CDR1 LNHDA and CDR2 SQIVND (reference sequence). J gave up 3 bases and V 5 bases, and 2 bases lay outside the gene matches. This CDR3 contains 13 residues. The CDR3 DNA sequence: TGTGCCAGTAGTGCGGACAGGGACACTGAAGCTTTCTTT. This translates into CASSADRDTEAFF.

The chain has TRBV6-1 and TRBJ2-1, with 9 bases fitting TRBD2. Germline V gene data show CDR1 as MNHNS and CDR2 as SASEGT. The CDR3 loop spans 14 amino acids. The V gene end was trimmed by 8 bases and the J gene end by 7 bases; junction bases not matched to a gene: 9. The CDR3 loop reads CASEVGGRVNEQFF. The DNA of the CDR3 is TGTGCCAGCGAAGTTGGCGGGAGGGTAAATGAGCAGTTCTTC.